These 25 T cell receptor beta chains were all obtained from the same sample, sequenced in a study of PD-1 blockade in classical Hodgkin lymphoma. Data came from immunoSEQ multiplex PCR; TCRdb stores just in-frame clones and leaves some out. The sample yields 20,000 to 30,000 clones, roughly 76% seen once. Regarding time point: cycle 4 day 1 (C4D1), after five to seven weeks of nivolumab. With no exception, relapse followed autologous stem cell transplantation in all patients, and brentuximab vedotin exposure varied. The specimen comprised peripheral blood mononuclear cells (PBMCs), sampled before the fourth cycle of nivolumab. These receptors were collected from a human donor with classical Hodgkin lymphoma.

The chain is built from TRBV14 and TRBJ2-3; the match to TRBD1 covers 9 bases. V shed 1 base, J shed 4 bases, and the junction held 9 bases outside the gene matches. This CDR3 is built from 17 residues. Per the germline V gene, CDR1 is SGHDN and CDR2 is FVKESK. CDR3 amino acids: CASSQVGPGQGPDTQYF. DNA of the CDR3: TGTGCCAGCAGCCAAGTAGGGCCGGGACAGGGCCCAGATACGCAGTATTTT.

The gene calls are TRBV6-6 and TRBJ1-5; no firm D call. Germline V gene lookup returns CDR1 MNHNY and CDR2 SVGAGI (reference sequence). V lost 2 bases, J lost 0 bases, and 5 bases lay in between. The CDR3 has 14 residues. The CDR3 spells CASSYSYSNQPQHF. CDR3 coding DNA: TGTGCCAGCAGTTACAGTTATAGCAATCAGCCCCAGCATTTT.

The chain joins TRBV7-9 to TRBJ2-1, with D uncertain. Trimming stripped 5 bases from V and 8 bases from J, with 10 bases between. CDR3 size: 12 residues. Per the germline V gene, CDR1 is SEHNR and CDR2 is FQNEAQ (reference sequence). Written as DNA, the CDR3 is TGTGCCAGCAGCCCCCTCGACCATGAGCAGTTCTTC. Translating it yields CASSPLDHEQFF.

V is TRBV10-3 and J is TRBJ2-7; 9 nucleotides align to TRBD1. The DNA matches TRBJ2-5 better at its end, which makes the J call doubtful. The CDR3 extends over 14 amino acids. Germline CDR1 ENHRY, CDR2 SYGVKD. The CDR3 DNA reads as TGTGCCATCAGTGGGGGACAGGGAAGAGAGACCCAGTACTTC. This sequence encodes CAISGGQGRETQYF.

This chain uses TRBV28 with TRBJ2-6; no clear D gene. The CDR3 contains 16 residues. Germline V gives CDR1 MDHEN, CDR2 SYDVKM. With 4 bases removed from V and 0 bases from J, the gap between germline ends came to 10 bases. In nucleotides, the CDR3 is TGTGCCAGCAGTTCGGCCGGTTACTCTGGGGCCAACGTCCTGACTTTC. Protein: CASSSAGYSGANVLTF.

V usage is TRBV27 and J usage is TRBJ1-4; D might be TRBD1 (5 bases). Per the germline V gene, CDR1 is MNHEY and CDR2 is SMNVEV (reference sequence). CDR3 size: 16 residues. V shed 4 bases and J shed 0 bases, with 12 bases lying between them. CDR3 amino acids: CASSWGGETTNEKLFF. CDR3 coding DNA: TGTGCCAGCAGTTGGGGAGGGGAAACAACTAATGAAAAACTGTTTTTT.

The chain has TRBV14 and TRBJ1-6; 7 bases match TRBD1. There are 16 residues in the CDR3. The ends lost 0 bases at V and 7 bases at J; junction bases unmatched: 6. The germline V gene has CDR1 SGHDN and CDR2 FVKESK. The CDR3 DNA reads TGTGCCAGCAGCCAAGATGAAAAGACAGGGAATTCACCCCTCCACTTT. This codes for CASSQDEKTGNSPLHF.

This chain connects TRBV11-2 to TRBJ1-4; 10 positions agree with TRBD1. The CDR3 is made up of 14 amino acids. CDR1 is SGHAT and CDR2 is FQNNGV in the germline V gene. J lost 8 bases, V lost 6 bases, and 6 bases had no gene match. The CDR3 DNA follows: TGTGCCAGCAGGAAAGGGACAGGGGACGAAAAACTGTTTTTT. Protein product: CASRKGTGDEKLFF.

The chain couples TRBV5-5 to TRBJ1-6; D is undetermined. Trimming removed 4 bases from V and 7 bases from J, with 12 bases in between. CDR1 is SGHKS and CDR2 is YYEKEE in the germline V gene (reference sequence). This CDR3 is built from 14 residues. The CDR3 sequence: CASSRTFGNSPLHF. The DNA of the CDR3 is TGTGCCAGCAGCAGGACCTTCGGGAATTCACCCCTCCACTTT.

V is TRBV29-1 and J is TRBJ2-3, with TRBD2 matching 10 bases. With V trimmed by 2 bases and J by 6 bases, 11 bases remained unmatched. The V gene's germline CDR1 is SQVTM and CDR2 ANQGSEA. The CDR3 length is 16 residues. The CDR3 coding sequence is TGCAGCGTTGAAAAACACGGGAGCGGGGGGGCGGATACGCAGTATTTT. Translation: CSVEKHGSGGADTQYF.

V and J are TRBV28 and TRBJ1-1; unclear D gene. Trimming stripped 6 bases from V and 1 base from J, with 12 bases between. The CDR3 sequence is 14 residues long. Germline CDR1 reads MDHEN; CDR2 reads SYDVKM. CDR3 sequence reads: CASRIGFGNTEAFF. CDR3 sequence (DNA): TGTGCCAGCAGAATCGGGTTCGGGAACACTGAAGCTTTCTTT.

The chain couples TRBV19 to TRBJ2-3; 12 nucleotides agree with TRBD2. Trimming cost V 7 bases and J 2 bases; bases outside gene matches: 7. Germline V gene lookup returns CDR1 LNHDA and CDR2 SQIVND (reference sequence). CDR3 size: 16 residues. In DNA form, the CDR3 reads TGTGCCAGTACTCTGACTAGCGGGGGCTACACAGATACGCAGTATTTT. The encoded protein is CASTLTSGGYTDTQYF.

The V gene is TRBV28, the J gene TRBJ2-3; 8 bases agree with TRBD2. This CDR3 has 15 amino acids. The junction had 5 bases not matched to a gene; V was cut back by 4 bases and J by 2 bases. Germline lookup yields CDR1 MDHEN and CDR2 SYDVKM. CDR3 amino acids: CASSSGLATTDTQYF. The CDR3 DNA sequence: TGTGCCAGCAGTTCCGGACTAGCCACCACAGATACGCAGTATTTT.

This clone was detected a few times. The V gene is TRBV28, the J gene TRBJ1-2; no clear D gene. V was cut by 8 bases and J by 3 bases, with 19 bases left in between. The CDR3 length is 15 residues. In germline, CDR1 is MDHEN, CDR2 SYDVKM. The CDR3 coding sequence is TGTGCCAGCGGATTGCCAGACAACGGATACTATGGCTACACCTTC. Its protein is CASGLPDNGYYGYTF.

This clone was counted a few times. V is TRBV28 and J is TRBJ2-7, with D perhaps matching TRBD1 (6 bases). CDR3 size: 14 residues. The germline V gene encodes CDR1 MDHEN and CDR2 SYDVKM. V was shortened by 6 bases and J by 0 bases, with 12 bases between the two germline ends. CDR3 in amino acids: CASRRTVTSYEQYF. The CDR3 coding sequence is TGTGCCAGCAGACGGACAGTTACCTCCTACGAGCAGTACTTC.

This clone was found many times. The chain combines TRBV28 with TRBJ1-4, with D possibly being TRBD1 (5 bases). The V end lost 2 bases, the J end lost 0 bases, and 7 bases lay between the germline ends. The CDR3 runs to 15 residues. Per germline, CDR1 MDHEN and CDR2 SYDVKM. The CDR3 bases are TGTGCCAGCAGTTTAGGGGGGGCAACTAATGAAAAACTGTTTTTT. It specifies CASSLGGATNEKLFF. The entire variable domain, with the rest obtained from reference TRBV28 and TRBJ1-4, is as follows: DVKVTQSSRYLVKRTGEKVFLECVQDMDHENMFWYRQDPGLGLRLIYFSYDVKMKEKGDIPEGYSVSREKKERFSLILESASTNQTSMYLCASSLGGATNEKLFFGSGTQLSVL.

A remark on this clone: It may be a read error: a sequence one base away is much more abundant. The rearrangement joins TRBV5-1 to TRBJ2-2, with 7 bases matching TRBD1. The J segment lost 6 bases and the V segment lost 7 bases, leaving 6 bases of the junction unmatched. This CDR3 contains 13 residues. Germline V CDR1 and CDR2: SGHRS, YFSETQ. CDR3: CASSTGPAGELFF. The CDR3 region has the DNA TGCGCCAGCTCGACAGGGCCCGCCGGGGAGCTGTTTTTT.

The CDR3 protein is CAIRPQGITGELFF. DNA of the CDR3: TGTGCCATCCGTCCCCAGGGGATCACCGGGGAGCTGTTTTTT. V usage is TRBV10-3 and J usage is TRBJ2-2; a weak D match, TRBD1 (6 bases). CDR1 is ENHRY and CDR2 is SYGVKD in the germline V gene. V lost 8 bases to trimming and J lost 4 bases, with 14 bases between them. The CDR3 runs 14 residues.

This clone was seen a handful of times. This chain uses TRBV19 with TRBJ1-2; D gene ambiguous. CDR3 length equals 15 residues. Germline CDR1 reads LNHDA; CDR2 reads SQIVND (reference sequence). V dropped 1 base and J dropped 8 bases, with 17 bases sitting between them. The CDR3 sequence is CASSIVSLAGPGYTF. The DNA for the CDR3 is TGTGCCAGTAGTATAGTTTCGTTGGCAGGACCGGGCTACACCTTC.

The rearrangement links TRBV6-6 to TRBJ2-5; no firm D call. V lost 2 bases, J lost 5 bases, and 9 bases lay in between. There are 13 residues in the CDR3. CDR1 MNHNY and CDR2 SVGAGI come from the germline V gene (reference sequence). The CDR3 spells CASSYGSWETQYF. CDR3 nucleotides: TGTGCCAGCAGTTACGGTTCATGGGAGACCCAGTACTTC.

The rearrangement links TRBV6-5 to TRBJ1-5; maybe TRBD1 (6 bases). Germline values: CDR1 MNHEY, CDR2 SVGAGI. Trimming cost V 9 bases and J 4 bases, with 16 bases left between them. The CDR3 has 14 residues. The CDR3 region has the DNA TGTGCCAGTAACCCGACAGGCTCTAATCAGCCCCAGCATTTT. Translating gives CASNPTGSNQPQHF.

The rearrangement joins TRBV19 to TRBJ2-7, with 11 bases matching TRBD1. The V gene's germline CDR1 is LNHDA and CDR2 SQIVND (reference sequence). Losses at the gene ends were 7 bases for V and 3 bases for J; bases not matched to a gene: 8. The CDR3 length is 15 residues. In nucleotides, the CDR3 is TGTGCCAGTACCGCGGGGACAGGGGGAGGCTACGAGCAGTACTTC. It codes for CASTAGTGGGYEQYF.

A single count supports this clone. The chain employs TRBV16 and TRBJ1-6, with a possible D match to TRBD1 (6 bases). The CDR3 has 15 residues. V lost 1 base, J lost 8 bases, and 12 bases lay in between. Germline V gene data show CDR1 as KGHSY and CDR2 as FQNENV. The DNA of the CDR3 is TGTGCCAGCAGCCAATACTCAGGGGCACATTCACCCCTCCACTTT. Its protein product is CASSQYSGAHSPLHF.

The genes are TRBV14 and TRBJ2-2, with unresolved D. The CDR3 loop spans 13 amino acids. V was pared by 5 bases and J by 5 bases, with 9 bases between. Looked up from germline, CDR1 is SGHDN and CDR2 is FVKESK. The CDR3 bases are TGTGCCAGCAGCTACGAGTTTACCGGGGAGCTGTTTTTT. Protein product: CASSYEFTGELFF.

This sequence joins TRBV6-5 and TRBJ2-2; D is unclear. The CDR3 has 12 amino acids. Trimming removed 5 bases from V and 6 bases from J, with 7 bases in between. Germline CDR1 and CDR2: MNHEY and SVGAGI. The CDR3 DNA sequence: TGTGCCAGCAGTCGAGCCGCCGGGGAGCTGTTTTTT. The encoded protein is CASSRAAGELFF.